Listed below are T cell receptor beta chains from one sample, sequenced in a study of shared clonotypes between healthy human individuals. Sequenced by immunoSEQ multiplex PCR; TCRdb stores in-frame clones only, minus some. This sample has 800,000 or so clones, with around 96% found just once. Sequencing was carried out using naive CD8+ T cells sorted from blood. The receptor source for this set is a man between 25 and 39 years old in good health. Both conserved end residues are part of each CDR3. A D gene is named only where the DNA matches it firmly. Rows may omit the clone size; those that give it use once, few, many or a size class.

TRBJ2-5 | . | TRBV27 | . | TGTGCCAGCAGTTTCGGGACGGCACAAGAGACCCAGTACTTC | CASSFGTAQETQYF
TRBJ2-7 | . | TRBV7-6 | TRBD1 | TGTGCCAGCAGCCTGAGGACAGGCAACTCCTACGAGCAGTACTTC | CASSLRTGNSYEQYF
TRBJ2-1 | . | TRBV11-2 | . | TGTGCCAGCAGCTTAGAGGGTAGCTTAAGATCTTACAATGAGCAGTTCTTC | CASSLEGSLRSYNEQFF
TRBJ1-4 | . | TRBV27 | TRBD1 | TGTGCCAGCAGCTCTCCCGGGACAGGGGATGAAAAACTGTTTTTT | CASSSPGTGDEKLFF
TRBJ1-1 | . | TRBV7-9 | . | TGTGCCAGCAGCTTCGTGGACGGAATGAACACTGAAGCTTTCTTT | CASSFVDGMNTEAFF
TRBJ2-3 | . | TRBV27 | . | TGTGCCAGCAGTTTAGAGGGGTCTAGCGATACGCAGTATTTT | CASSLEGSSDTQYF
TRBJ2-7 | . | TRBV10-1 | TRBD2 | TGCGCCAGCAGTGGTTGGACTAGCGGGCGCTCCTACGAGCAGTACTTC | CASSGWTSGRSYEQYF
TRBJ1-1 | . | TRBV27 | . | TGTGCCAGCAGTTTAGGGCGGCACACTGAAGCTTTCTTT | CASSLGRHTEAFF
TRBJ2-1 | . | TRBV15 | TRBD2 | TGTGCCACCAGCAGTGTAGGGACTAGCGGAGCCCAAAATGAGCAGTTCTTC | CATSSVGTSGAQNEQFF
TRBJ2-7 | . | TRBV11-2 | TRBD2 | TGTGCCAGCAGCTTAAGCGGGAGGGCCCTCTCCTACGAGCAGTACTTC | CASSLSGRALSYEQYF
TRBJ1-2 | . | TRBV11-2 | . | TGTGCCAGCACCCAGTCAACCCTCTATGGCTACACCTTC | CASTQSTLYGYTF
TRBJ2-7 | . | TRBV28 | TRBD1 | TGTGCCAGCAGTCCCGACAGGGGTGACTACGAGCAGTACTTC | CASSPDRGDYEQYF
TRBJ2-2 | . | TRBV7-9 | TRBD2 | TGTGCCAGCAGCTCCCCGGGACTAGCGGGAGCGAAGGGGACCGGGGAGCTGTTTTTT | CASSSPGLAGAKGTGELFF
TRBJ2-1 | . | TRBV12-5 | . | TGTGCTAGTGGTTTTAGCGGCCCCTACAATGAGCAGTTCTTC | CASGFSGPYNEQFF
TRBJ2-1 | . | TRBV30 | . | TGTGCCTGGAGTGATAATTACAATGAGCAGTTCTTC | CAWSDNYNEQFF
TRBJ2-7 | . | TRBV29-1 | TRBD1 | TGCAGCGTTGAGACAGGGTCAAACTCCTACGAGCAGTACTTC | CSVETGSNSYEQYF
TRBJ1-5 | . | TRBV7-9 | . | TGTGCCAGCAGCCCCTCGGAGACTTTGAATCAGCCCCAGCATTTT | CASSPSETLNQPQHF
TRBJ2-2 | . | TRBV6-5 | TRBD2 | TGTGCCAGCAGTTACGGCCTAGCGGGAGAGGGGGAGCTGTTTTTT | CASSYGLAGEGELFF
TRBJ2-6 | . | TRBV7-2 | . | TGTGCCAGCAGCCCAGAAGGCGATGCGCGGGCCAACGTCCTGACTTTC | CASSPEGDARANVLTF
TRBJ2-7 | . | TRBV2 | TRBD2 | TGTGCCAGCAGTGAAATAAGGGAGAGTAGCGGGGGCTCCTACGAGCAGTACTTC | CASSEIRESSGGSYEQYF
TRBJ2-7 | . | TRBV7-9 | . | TGTGCCAGCAGCTTAGTTTCCAGATCCTACGAGCAGTACTTC | CASSLVSRSYEQYF
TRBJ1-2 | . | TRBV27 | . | TGTGCCAGCAGTTTATCGCCCACGTATGGCTACACCTTC | CASSLSPTYGYTF
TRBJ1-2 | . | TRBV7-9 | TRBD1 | TGTGCCAGCAGCGTAACGGCAACAGGGGGCGATGGCTACACCTTC | CASSVTATGGDGYTF
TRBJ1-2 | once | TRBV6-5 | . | TGTGCCAGCAGTTACTCGATGCGGACACCCAACTATGGCTACACCTTC | CASSYSMRTPNYGYTF
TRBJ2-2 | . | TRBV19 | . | TGTGCCAGTAATCTGAACACCGGGGAGCTGTTTTTT | CASNLNTGELFF
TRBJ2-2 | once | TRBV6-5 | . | TGTGCCAGCAGTTACTCTGGGGCAGCGGGCACCGGGGAGCTGTTTTTT | CASSYSGAAGTGELFF
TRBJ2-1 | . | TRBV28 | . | TGTGCCAGCAGTTCCCTACAGGGTCGGGTTCCCGATGAGCAGTTCTTC | CASSSLQGRVPDEQFF
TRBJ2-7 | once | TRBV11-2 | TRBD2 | TGTGCCAGCAGCTTGGGACTAGCATACGAGCAGTACTTC | CASSLGLAYEQYF
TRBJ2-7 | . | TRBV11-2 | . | TGTGCCAGCAGCGGGATTGCCGGGACTCTTTCATCCTCCTACGAGCAGTACTTC | CASSGIAGTLSSSYEQYF
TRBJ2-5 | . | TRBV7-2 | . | TGTGCCAGCAGTATACGCTCCCAAGAGACCCAGTACTTC | CASSIRSQETQYF
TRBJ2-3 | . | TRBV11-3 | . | TGTGCCAGCAGCTTAACCGGTGAAGTCACAGATACGCAGTATTTT | CASSLTGEVTDTQYF
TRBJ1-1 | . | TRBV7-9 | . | TGTGCCAGCAGCACAGGACAGACTTTGAACACTGAAGCTTTCTTT | CASSTGQTLNTEAFF
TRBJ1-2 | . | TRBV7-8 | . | TGTGCCAGCAGCTTAGCGGACCCTGCCCTCTATGGCTACACCTTC | CASSLADPALYGYTF
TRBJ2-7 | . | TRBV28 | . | TGTGCCAGCAGTTCTAACTACGAGCAGTACTTC | CASSSNYEQYF
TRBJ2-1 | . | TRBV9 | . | TGTGCCAGCAGCGTCTCGTCGGGGCGGCCGAGCTCCTACAATGAGCAGTTCTTC | CASSVSSGRPSSYNEQFF
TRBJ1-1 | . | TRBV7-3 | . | TGTGCCAGCAGCTCAGGGCTGGGGAACACTGAAGCTTTCTTT | CASSSGLGNTEAFF
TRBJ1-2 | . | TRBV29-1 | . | TGCAGCGTTGGGCAAAGGGAGTATGGCTACACCTTC | CSVGQREYGYTF
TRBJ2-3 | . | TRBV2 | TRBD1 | TGTGCCAGCAGTGGGACAGGAGCACCAGATACGCAGTATTTT | CASSGTGAPDTQYF
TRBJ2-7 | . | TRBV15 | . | TGTGCCACCAGCAGGGCGGGCTACGAGCAGTACTTC | CATSRAGYEQYF
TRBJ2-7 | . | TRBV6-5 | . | TGTGCCAGCAGTGTCACCGGGACACCCTCTTACGAGCAGTACTTC | CASSVTGTPSYEQYF
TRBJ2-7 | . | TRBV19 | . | TGTGCCAGTAGCATTATACAGGGCGGCTCCTACGAGCAGTACTTC | CASSIIQGGSYEQYF
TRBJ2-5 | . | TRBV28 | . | TGTGCCAGCAGTTTCCGGAAGTACCAAGAGACCCAGTACTTC | CASSFRKYQETQYF
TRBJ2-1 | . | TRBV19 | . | TGTGCCAGTAGTAACCGACTACAAAGGAGGTCCTACAATGAGCAGTTCTTC | CASSNRLQRRSYNEQFF
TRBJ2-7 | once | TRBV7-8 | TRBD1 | TGTGCCAGCAGCTCACCGGGACAGACGTACGAGCAGTACTTC | CASSSPGQTYEQYF
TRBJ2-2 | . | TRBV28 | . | TGTGCCAGCATCTTCGGGAACACCGGGGAGCTGTTTTTT | CASIFGNTGELFF
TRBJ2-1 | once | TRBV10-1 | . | TGCGCCAGCAGTGTCGCCGGAACTTTGCTTTACAATGAGCAGTTCTTC | CASSVAGTLLYNEQFF
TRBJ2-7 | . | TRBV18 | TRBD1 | TGTGCCAGCTCACCGGTTCAACAGGGGAGCTCCTACGAGCAGTACTTC | CASSPVQQGSSYEQYF
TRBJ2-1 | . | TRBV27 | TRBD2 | TGTGCCAGCAGTTTAAGGACTAGCGGGAATGAGCAGTTCTTC | CASSLRTSGNEQFF
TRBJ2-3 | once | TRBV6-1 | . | TGTGCCAGCAGTGATATAGGAAGCACAGATACGCAGTATTTT | CASSDIGSTDTQYF
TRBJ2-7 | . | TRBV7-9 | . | TGTGCCAGCAGCCCTCCCTTAAGGTCACCCTACGAGCAGTACTTC | CASSPPLRSPYEQYF
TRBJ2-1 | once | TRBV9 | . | TGTGCCAGCAGCGTAGTTGGCGCGGGCCCTTACAATGAGCAGTTCTTC | CASSVVGAGPYNEQFF
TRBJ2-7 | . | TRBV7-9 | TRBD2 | TGTGCCAGCAGCCCGGGACTAGCTAAGTACGAGCAGTACTTC | CASSPGLAKYEQYF
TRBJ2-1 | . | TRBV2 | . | TGTGCCAGCAGTGGATCCAATGAGCAGTTCTTC | CASSGSNEQFF
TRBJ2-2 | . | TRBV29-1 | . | TGCAGCGTCTACCCCACCTCGGGACTTGAAACCGGGGAGCTGTTTTTT | CSVYPTSGLETGELFF
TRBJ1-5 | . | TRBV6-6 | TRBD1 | TGTGCCAGCACCACCTTAGTGGACAGGGGAAATCAGCCCCAGCATTTT | CASTTLVDRGNQPQHF
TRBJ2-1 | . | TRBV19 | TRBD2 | TGTGCCAGTAGTATAGTGGGCGGGAGCTCCTACAATGAGCAGTTCTTC | CASSIVGGSSYNEQFF
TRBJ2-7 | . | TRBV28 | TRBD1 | TGTGCCAGCAGCCCCAGACAGGGGATCCCTCACGAGCAGTACTTC | CASSPRQGIPHEQYF
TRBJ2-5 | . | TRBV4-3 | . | TGCGCCAGCAGCCAAGACACGACAGGCAGAGAGACCCAGTACTTC | CASSQDTTGRETQYF